The next 13 T cell receptor beta chains were all read from a single sample in a study of blood T cell repertoires in COVID-19 (dated by TCRdb to the early 2020s). Library method: the immunoSEQ multiplex PCR assay. In TCRdb, the immuneACCESS table is reduced to in-frame sequences with V and J assigned. These tables do not hold every clone; where another copy was compared, an unresolved V gene accounts for under half, and the others remain unexplained. The sample includes around 30,000 clones, with almost 90% observed a single time. Roughly 13% of the sample is in the top ten clones. The sequenced sample consisted of peripheral blood. The source is a human donor with active COVID-19. The donor label of this sample is uncertain.

This clone was recorded once. The chain combines TRBV5-5 with TRBJ2-2; 10 bases fit TRBD2. The CDR3 is 17 residues long. Germline CDR1 reads SGHKS; CDR2 reads YYEKEE (reference sequence). V was clipped by 5 bases and J by 2 bases; unmatched bases: 9. The DNA of the CDR3 is TGTGCCAGCAGAGGCGATAGCGGGGGGACAAACACCGGGGAGCTGTTTTTT. Encoded protein: CASRGDSGGTNTGELFF.

This CDR3 is CASSITDSINQPQHF. The CDR3 nucleotides are TGTGCCAGCAGCATAACGGACAGCATCAATCAGCCCCAGCATTTT. V and J are TRBV2 and TRBJ1-5; D possibly corresponds to TRBD1 (6 bases). This CDR3 has 15 amino acids. Germline V gene lookup returns CDR1 SNHLY and CDR2 FYNNEI. V was shortened by 6 bases and J by 3 bases, with 15 bases between the two germline ends.

The V gene is TRBV5-4, the J gene TRBJ2-1, with D perhaps matching TRBD2 (7 bases). The CDR3 is 16 amino acids. The ends were cut back, 1 base at V and 4 bases at J, with 15 bases in the middle. The germline V gene has CDR1 SGHNT and CDR2 YYREEE (reference sequence). The DNA for the CDR3 is TGTGCCAGCAGCTTGTCGGGCGGGGGCACTTACAATGAGCAGTTCTTC. The encoded protein is CASSLSGGGTYNEQFF.

The chain uses TRBV19 and TRBJ2-7, with 11 bases identical to TRBD2. V trimming: 6 bases; J trimming: 1 base; junction bases outside the gene matches: 5. There are 15 residues in the CDR3. Per germline, CDR1 LNHDA and CDR2 SQIVND (reference sequence). CDR3 coding DNA: TGTGCCAGTAGAACTAGCGGGGGCACATCCTACGAGCAGTACTTC. As protein: CASRTSGGTSYEQYF.

This chain uses TRBV25-1 with TRBJ2-2; 7 bases align to TRBD1. J lost 4 bases, V lost 9 bases, and 11 bases had no gene match. Per germline, CDR1 MGHDK and CDR2 SYGVNS. The CDR3 is 15 amino acids. This CDR3 reads CASTQRDSVTGELFF. CDR3 coding DNA: TGTGCCAGTACCCAAAGGGACAGCGTCACCGGGGAGCTGTTTTTT.

This chain links TRBV28 with TRBJ2-3; 10 bases match TRBD2. V was pared by 4 bases and J by 2 bases, with 12 bases of the junction left unmatched. Germline V gives CDR1 MDHEN, CDR2 SYDVKM. This CDR3 has 18 residues. Written as DNA, the CDR3 is TGTGCCAGCAGTTCTATCTCTAGCCTAGCGGGGGACACAGATACGCAGTATTTT. Amino acids: CASSSISSLAGDTDTQYF.

The chain joins TRBV18 to TRBJ2-4; 8 nucleotides agree with TRBD1. The V segment lost 0 bases and the J segment 0 bases; nucleotides outside the gene matches: 1. CDR3 length: 16 amino acids. Germline V gene lookup returns CDR1 KGHSH and CDR2 LQKENI. The CDR3 region is CASSPPGQVAKNIQYF. CDR3 DNA sequence: TGTGCCAGCTCACCACCGGGACAGGTAGCCAAAAACATTCAGTACTTC.

The V call is TRBV2, the J call TRBJ2-5; 13 bases match TRBD2. Germline loops: CDR1 SNHLY, CDR2 FYNNEI. V shed 8 bases and J 7 bases; nucleotides not matched to a gene: 13. The CDR3 consists of 16 residues. CDR3 region: CASGGLAGAAIGTQYF. CDR3 DNA: TGTGCCAGCGGCGGACTAGCGGGGGCCGCAATCGGGACCCAGTACTTC.

This chain joins TRBV9 and TRBJ1-2; D not resolved. CDR1 is SGDLS and CDR2 is YYNGEE in the germline V gene. V was trimmed by 4 bases and J by 2 bases, leaving 12 bases between them. The CDR3 length is 14 residues. This chain's CDR3 is CASSPQSMNYGYTF. In DNA form, the CDR3 reads TGTGCCAGCAGCCCTCAGTCCATGAACTATGGCTACACCTTC.

This clone was detected only a few times. In nucleotides, the CDR3 is TGTGCCAGCAGCATAACAGGGATGGGCTACACCTTC. Amino acids: CASSITGMGYTF. The V call is TRBV2, the J call TRBJ1-2; perhaps TRBD1 as D (6 bases). Germline loops: CDR1 SNHLY, CDR2 FYNNEI. The CDR3 runs to 12 residues. V gave up 6 bases and J gave up 8 bases, with 13 bases separating them.

The V gene is TRBV19, the J gene TRBJ2-7; 11 nucleotides line up with TRBD1. Per germline, CDR1 LNHDA and CDR2 SQIVND (reference sequence). V lost 7 bases, J lost 2 bases, and 4 bases stayed unmatched. The CDR3 runs to 14 residues. The CDR3 region is CASNPGQGAYEQYF. The CDR3 nucleotides read TGTGCCAGTAATCCGGGACAGGGGGCCTACGAGCAGTACTTC.

The chain employs TRBV7-2 and TRBJ2-5; D perhaps matches TRBD2 (6 bases). Trimming removed 5 bases at V and 14 bases at J, with 18 bases between. There are 12 residues in the CDR3. Looked up from germline, CDR1 is SGHTA and CDR2 is FQGNSA. The chain's CDR3 is CASSERRGKGYF. The CDR3 nucleotides are TGTGCCAGCAGCGAGAGACGGGGGAAAGGATACTTC.

V and J are TRBV19 and TRBJ1-4, with D tentatively TRBD1 (5 bases). The V and J ends lost 5 bases and 10 bases respectively, with 20 bases between them. Per germline, CDR1 LNHDA and CDR2 SQIVND (reference sequence). The CDR3 loop spans 15 amino acids. CDR3 DNA sequence: TGTGCCAGTAGTCATCTCCAGGGAGGGGAAAGAAAACTGTTTTTT. Its translation is CASSHLQGGERKLFF.